This T cell receptor (beta chain) is drawn from a study of blood T cell repertoires in COVID-19. Looking at the study overall: Spain, Italy and the United States supplied samples that represented acute and convalescent COVID-19. The analysed material was cDNA or gDNA that came from T cells, B-cell-depleted T cells, or PBMCs.

CDR3 size: 15 residues. Looked up from germline, CDR1 is DFQATT and CDR2 is SNEGSKA (reference sequence). V lost 3 bases, J lost 6 bases, and 17 bases lay in between. Original processing methods: Amplification of reference gene primers provided the estimated nucleated cell counts. TCRdb's table, derived via immunoSEQ multiplex PCR, lists solely in-frame clones and lacks some. V and J calls and clone size come straight from that table; D and trimming were deduced from the DNA. The table shows about 280,000 clones, with 70% to 90% occurring only once. Sequenced input: peripheral blood. J is TRBJ2-2 and V is TRBV20-1, with D possibly TRBD2 on 5 matching bases. This clonotype originated in a man in his forties or fifties with active or convalescent COVID-19. The CDR3, as DNA: TGCAGTGCTAGTGGGCCGAGGGTCCCGGCCGGGGAGCTGTTTTTT. This codes for CSASGPRVPAGELFF.